The clone carrying this T cell receptor beta chain was detected ten times or more. This specimen belongs to a study of T-cell memory formation after mild COVID-19. Study summary: Most TCR clusters belonged to a single donor.

One entry per CDR3 protein, called by TCRdb with MiXCR from the 5' RACE reads. This sample has 50,000 or so distinct CDR3 sequences, with over 8.5% found just once. This TCR was sampled from an adult woman who had mild COVID-19 (a few samples of this study predate the infection). Cell type and time point are not known. The sequenced sample was PBMCs or a T cell subset sorted from them (not recorded which).

CDR3 in DNA: TGCAGTGCTTTCCGACTAGCGGGGATCAACAATGAGCAGTTCTTC. Translation: CSAFRLAGINNEQFF. The chain is built from TRBV20-1 and TRBJ2-1; TRBD2 matches 11 bases. Germline-derived CDR1 and CDR2 are DFQATT and SNEGSKA (reference sequence). CDR3 size: 15 residues. V lost 5 bases to trimming and J lost 5 bases; unmatched junction nucleotides: 8.